Below are 20 T cell receptor beta chains sequenced from a single sample in a study of chemoradiotherapy in HPV16-positive cancers. Using immunoSEQ multiplex PCR, the repertoire was profiled, and TCRdb retains in-frame clones only, with some absent. The repertoire holds 7,000 or so clones, roughly four fifths seen once, with around 6% in the top ten. The specimen comprised tumor tissue, sampled from a patient who underwent chemoradiotherapy. The receptor source for this set is a human donor with HPV-associated anogenital cancer.

This chain uses TRBV7-6 with TRBJ2-6, with no clear D. The CDR3 length is 20 residues. Germline assignment: CDR1 SGHVS and CDR2 FNYEAQ. The V end lost 0 bases, the J end lost 0 bases, and 18 bases lay between the germline ends. The CDR3 DNA sequence: TGTGCCAGCAGCTTAGCGAAGCAGCGACCATCCAGCTCTGGGGCCAACGTCCTGACTTTC. This sequence encodes CASSLAKQRPSSSGANVLTF.

The V call is TRBV4-2, the J call TRBJ1-2; tentatively, D is TRBD1 (6 bases). Trimming removed 4 bases from V and 7 bases from J, with 25 bases in between. The CDR3 has 17 amino acids. CDR1 and CDR2 (germline): LGHNA, YNFKEQ. CDR3 sequence reads: CASSPGGGGSPGGGYTF. DNA for the CDR3: TGTGCCAGCAGCCCTGGCGGAGGGGGTTCCCCGGGTGGTGGCTACACCTTC.

V and J are TRBV7-6 and TRBJ1-6; tentative D call: TRBD1 (6 bases). The CDR3 has 15 amino acids. V lost 1 base and J 10 bases, leaving 14 bases between the germline ends. CDR1 SGHVS and CDR2 FNYEAQ come from the germline V gene. CDR3 coding DNA: TGTGCCAGCAGCTTAGAGGTGGACAGAAGATCACCCCTCCACTTT. Amino acid sequence: CASSLEVDRRSPLHF.

This chain connects TRBV28 to TRBJ2-7, with 8 bases matching TRBD1. The CDR3 extends over 17 amino acids. Trimming removed 6 bases from V and 4 bases from J; junction bases left unmatched: 17. The germline V gene has CDR1 MDHEN and CDR2 SYDVKM. In nucleotides, the CDR3 is TGTGCCAGCAGCGGTTTCTCCGACAGGGGCATCGGGTACGAGCAGTACTTC. It translates to CASSGFSDRGIGYEQYF.

This chain connects TRBV28 to TRBJ1-1, with 7 bases fitting TRBD1. Germline-derived CDR1 and CDR2 are MDHEN and SYDVKM. CDR3 length: 12 residues. CDR3 amino acids: CTTGVGDTEAFF. CDR3 nucleotides: TGTACCACAGGGGTTGGGGACACTGAAGCTTTCTTT.

This chain's CDR3 is CSVESESGRRSPTNTGELFF. CDR3 coding DNA: TGCAGCGTTGAATCAGAGTCAGGGAGGAGGAGTCCTACGAACACCGGGGAGCTGTTTTTT. The rearrangement links TRBV29-1 to TRBJ2-2, with D possibly being TRBD2 (6 bases). This CDR3 region has 20 residues. V gave up 2 bases and J gave up 0 bases, with 25 bases separating them. Looked up from germline, CDR1 is SQVTM and CDR2 is ANQGSEA.

V usage is TRBV23-1 and J usage is TRBJ2-7, with D hard to call. TRBV23-1 is assigned to the ORF class and has an uncertain function. CDR3 length equals 17 residues. The V gene lost 0 bases and the J gene lost 0 bases, with 15 bases spanning the gap. The CDR3 region is CASSQSVVQKSSYEQYF. CDR3 nucleotides: TGCGCCAGCAGTCAATCGGTAGTCCAGAAGAGCTCCTACGAGCAGTACTTC.

The chain carries TRBV2 and TRBJ1-2; D is perhaps TRBD1 (5 bases). Trimming pared 4 bases from V and 8 bases from J, leaving 20 bases between. The CDR3 is made up of 15 amino acids. CDR1 SNHLY and CDR2 FYNNEI come from the germline V gene. The CDR3 loop is CASSVQAGSADGYTF. The CDR3 bases are TGTGCCAGCAGTGTACAGGCAGGCTCAGCAGACGGCTACACCTTC.

The gene calls are TRBV11-2 and TRBJ2-2; D possibly corresponds to TRBD1 (6 bases). Germline lookup yields CDR1 SGHAT and CDR2 FQNNGV. Trimming took off 4 bases at V and 6 bases at J, with 9 bases between the two ends. The CDR3 contains 13 residues. The CDR3 DNA follows: TGTGCCAGCAGCTCCTGGACAGCCGGGGAGCTGTTTTTT. This codes for CASSSWTAGELFF.

The chain uses TRBV7-2 and TRBJ1-6; D may be TRBD1 (6 bases). Trimming removed 5 bases at V and 0 bases at J, with 14 bases between. The CDR3 is 17 amino acids. CDR1 is SGHTA, CDR2 FQGNSA, per germline. The CDR3 bases are TGTGCCAGCAGCGGGGGCCGCGCCCTCTCCTATAATTCACCCCTCCACTTT. As protein: CASSGGRALSYNSPLHF.

The chain couples TRBV11-2 to TRBJ2-7; D is unresolved. Trimming removed 1 base from V and 5 bases from J, with 3 bases in between. The CDR3 extends over 11 amino acids. Per the germline V gene, CDR1 is SGHAT and CDR2 is FQNNGV. The DNA of the CDR3 is TGTGCCAGCAGCTTAGTCGACGAGCAGTACTTC. Protein product: CASSLVDEQYF.

This clone came up once. The J gene is TRBJ2-7, the V gene TRBV7-2; D is uncertain. CDR1 is SGHTA and CDR2 is FQGNSA in the germline V gene. The CDR3 runs to 11 residues. V was cut by 7 bases and J by 0 bases, with 4 bases left in between. The CDR3 region has the DNA TGTGCCAGCACGCCCTCCTACGAGCAGTACTTC. This sequence encodes CASTPSYEQYF.

This clone was seen only once. The CDR3 coding sequence is TGTGCCAGCAGTCCGAGGGGGACCGTTAATTCACCCCTCCACTTT. Translating it yields CASSPRGTVNSPLHF. The chain couples TRBV28 to TRBJ1-6, with D possibly TRBD1 on 6 matching bases. Germline-derived CDR1 and CDR2 are MDHEN and SYDVKM. V shed 5 bases and J shed 6 bases, with 14 bases lying between them. The CDR3 length is 15 residues.

The chain carries TRBV7-2 and TRBJ1-6; D is possibly TRBD1 (6 bases). The V end was cut by 1 base, the J end by 9 bases, with 16 bases between. The CDR3 length is 16 residues. In germline, CDR1 is SGHTA, CDR2 FQGNSA. The CDR3: CASSLGMQGTGSPLHF. CDR3 sequence (DNA): TGTGCCAGCAGCTTAGGGATGCAGGGGACGGGTTCACCCCTCCACTTT. Based on the CDR3 plus reference TRBV7-2 and TRBJ1-6, the full variable domain is GAGVSQSPSNKVTEKGKDVELRCDPISGHTALYWYRQSLGQGLEFLIYFQGNSAPDKSGLPSDRFSAERTGGSVSTLTIQRTQQEDSAVYLCASSLGMQGTGSPLHFGNGTRLTVT.

The chain couples TRBV5-1 to TRBJ1-1; TRBD1 agrees at 8 bases. The CDR3 has 13 amino acids. The V gene's germline CDR1 is SGHRS and CDR2 YFSETQ. Trimming took 4 bases from V and 4 from J; bases not matched to a gene: 3. CDR3 sequence: CASSVQGGTEAFF. CDR3 sequence (DNA): TGCGCCAGCAGCGTACAGGGGGGCACTGAAGCTTTCTTT.

In its sample, this clone was seen once. The chain recombines TRBV2 with TRBJ2-2, with D hard to call. Trimming left V 5 bases short and J 8 bases short, with 6 bases between. The CDR3 has 11 residues. Germline values: CDR1 SNHLY, CDR2 FYNNEI. The CDR3 sequence is CASSSAGELFF. CDR3 nucleotide sequence: TGTGCCAGCAGTTCGGCAGGGGAGCTGTTTTTT.

The chain uses TRBV4-2 and TRBJ2-7; TRBD2 agrees at 8 bases. Trimming cost V 0 bases and J 3 bases; bases outside gene matches: 7. There are 16 residues in the CDR3. Germline assignment: CDR1 LGHNA and CDR2 YNFKEQ. The CDR3 region has the DNA TGTGCCAGCAGCCAAGAACTGTCCGGGGGGGGCTACGAGCAGTACTTC. Protein sequence: CASSQELSGGGYEQYF.

This clone was counted once. CDR3 sequence reads: CASTPHTFGNQPQHF. The CDR3 DNA reads as TGTGCCAGCACGCCCCACACCTTTGGAAATCAGCCCCAGCATTTT. The chain uses TRBV19 and TRBJ1-5; D gene unclear. Germline V gives CDR1 LNHDA, CDR2 SQIVND (reference sequence). The CDR3 extends over 15 amino acids. Trimming removed 9 bases from V and 4 bases from J, with 19 bases in between.

The chain uses TRBV7-9 and TRBJ1-4, with TRBD1 as a possible D gene (6 bases). CDR3 length equals 16 residues. Trimming removed 5 bases from V and 7 bases from J, with 20 bases in between. Per the germline V gene, CDR1 is SEHNR and CDR2 is FQNEAQ (reference sequence). Here the CDR3 DNA reads TGTGCCAGCAGCCAAAGGGGGGCGATACTCAGTGAAAAACTGTTTTTT. Amino acid sequence: CASSQRGAILSEKLFF.

The V call is TRBV7-6, the J call TRBJ2-3; D is unclear. Trimming took off 0 bases at V and 2 bases at J, with 9 bases between the two ends. CDR3 length: 15 amino acids. The germline V gene has CDR1 SGHVS and CDR2 FNYEAQ. Here the CDR3 reads CASSLASILTDTQYF. DNA of the CDR3: TGTGCCAGCAGCTTAGCCAGCATTCTCACAGATACGCAGTATTTT.